This T cell receptor (beta chain) was captured in a study of blood T cell repertoires in COVID-19. The CDR3 has 14 amino acids. This clone is a singleton in its sample. Here immunoSEQ multiplex PCR was the method, and the copy in TCRdb shows in-frame clones only, minus some. The profile shows 250,000 to 300,000 clones, 80% to 90% of them singletons. The sample was peripheral blood. The sequence came from a woman aged 40 to 49 who had recovered from COVID-19. V usage is TRBV21-1 and J usage is TRBJ2-1; TRBD2 is taken as the D call from the table, unchecked against the DNA. TRBV21-1 is deemed a pseudogene. The CDR3 here is CARILPSSYNEQFF. The CDR3 bases are TGTGCCAGGATACTACCGAGCTCCTACAATGAGCAGTTCTTC.